Detailed here is one TCR beta chain. The data were taken from a study of technical replicates of blood from a handful of donors. In germline, CDR1 is SGHRS, CDR2 YFSETQ. CDR3 size: 16 residues. Trimming at V came to 2 bases and at J to 5 bases, leaving 7 bases not matched to a gene. Sequenced by immunoSEQ multiplex PCR; TCRdb stores in-frame clones only, minus some. The sample comprises about 82,000 clones, under 95% of which are singletons, and 0.2% to 0.3% rests with the top ten. The source is a human donor in good health. Sequencing input: T cells isolated from PBMCs. The genes are TRBV5-1 and TRBJ2-1; 10 bases map to TRBD2. The CDR3 DNA sequence: TGCGCCAGCAGCTTCATGGGGACTAGCGAGGACAATGAGCAGTTCTTC. It encodes CASSFMGTSEDNEQFF.